This T cell receptor beta chain is drawn from a study of T-cell memory formation after mild COVID-19. Findings and caveats of the study: The study found contracting CD4+ clones mainly in CM and EM and contracting CD8+ clones in EMRA. Confirmation was lacking for SARS-CoV-2 specificity of second-wave clones that peaked on day 37. Among clones contracting day 15 to 85, CD4/CD8 was balanced, whereas later expanders leaned CD4+.

The table lists this clonotype with many counts. The target antigen is unknown. Employing constant-segment primers, 5'RACE generated TCR alpha and TCR beta cDNA libraries bearing sample barcodes and UMIs. TCRdb passed the 5' RACE reads through MiXCR, listing each CDR3 protein once. The sample has 100,000 to 150,000 distinct CDR3 sequences; roughly 6% are singletons. The clonotype comes from an adult woman who had mild COVID-19 (a few samples of this study predate the infection). Cell type and time point are not known. Sequenced material: PBMCs or a T cell subset sorted from them (not recorded which).

Here the CDR3 reads CASSLGEGTEAFF. The CDR3 DNA is TGTGCCAGCAGCTTGGGCGAGGGTACTGAAGCTTTCTTT. The chain couples TRBV7-3 to TRBJ1-1; D unresolved. V was trimmed by 3 bases and J by 5 bases, leaving 10 bases between them. CDR3 length equals 13 residues. Germline V gives CDR1 SGHTA, CDR2 FQGTGA. The full variable domain, with the rest looked up from reference TRBV7-3 and TRBJ1-1, is GAGVSQTPSNKVTEKGKYVELRCDPISGHTALYWYRQSLGQGPEFLIYFQGTGAADDSGLPNDRFFAVRPEGSVSTLKIQRTERGDSAVYLCASSLGEGTEAFFGQGTRLTVV.